The present entry profiles one T cell receptor (beta chain) with its context. The antigen remains undetermined. Noted time point: week 11, during vaccination. What each vaccine dose contained was 300 ug of mutant IDH1 20-mer peptide, accompanied by topical imiquimod. This sample was taken from a study of a mutant IDH1 vaccine in newly diagnosed glioma. Trimming removed 5 bases at V and 7 bases at J, with 18 bases between. This CDR3 has 15 residues. Germline V lookup: CDR1 SGHKS, CDR2 YYEKEE (reference sequence). Profiled with immunoSEQ multiplex PCR; TCRdb holds only in-frame clones, not every one. The sample holds under 55,000 clones; around nine tenths are singletons and the top ten take around 2.5%.

This TCR was recovered from a man aged 50 to 60 with glioma. The chain joins TRBV5-5 to TRBJ1-4; perhaps TRBD1 as D (5 bases). The sample consisted of PBMCs, taken from a glioma patient whose treatment included an IDH1 peptide vaccine. This CDR3 reads CASRLTPGGGEKLFF. Written as DNA, the CDR3 is TGTGCCAGCAGACTCACCCCGGGGGGTGGTGAAAAACTGTTTTTT.